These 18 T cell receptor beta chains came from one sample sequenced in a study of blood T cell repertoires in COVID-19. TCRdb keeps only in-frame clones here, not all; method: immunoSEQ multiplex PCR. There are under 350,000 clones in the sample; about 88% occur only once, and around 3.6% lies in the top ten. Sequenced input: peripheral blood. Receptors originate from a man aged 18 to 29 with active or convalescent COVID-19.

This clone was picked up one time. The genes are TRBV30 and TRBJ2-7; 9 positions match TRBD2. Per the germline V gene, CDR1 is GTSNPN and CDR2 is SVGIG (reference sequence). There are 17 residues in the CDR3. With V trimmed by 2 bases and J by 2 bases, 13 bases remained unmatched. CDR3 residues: CAWSFPPYSGRPYEQYF. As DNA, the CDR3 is TGTGCCTGGAGTTTCCCTCCTTATAGCGGGAGACCCTACGAGCAGTACTTC.

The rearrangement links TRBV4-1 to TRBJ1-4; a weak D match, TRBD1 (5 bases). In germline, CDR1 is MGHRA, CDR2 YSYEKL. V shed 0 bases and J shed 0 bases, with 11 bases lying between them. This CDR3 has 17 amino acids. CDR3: CASSQDPPGATNEKLFF. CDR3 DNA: TGCGCCAGCAGCCAAGACCCTCCGGGGGCAACTAATGAAAAACTGTTTTTT.

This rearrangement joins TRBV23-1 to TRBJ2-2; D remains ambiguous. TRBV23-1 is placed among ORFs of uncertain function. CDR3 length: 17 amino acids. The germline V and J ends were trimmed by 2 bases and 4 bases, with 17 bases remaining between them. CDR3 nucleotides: TGCGCCAGCAGTCAACTCATACCGCTATATTCCACCGGGGAGCTGTTTTTT. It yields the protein CASSQLIPLYSTGELFF.

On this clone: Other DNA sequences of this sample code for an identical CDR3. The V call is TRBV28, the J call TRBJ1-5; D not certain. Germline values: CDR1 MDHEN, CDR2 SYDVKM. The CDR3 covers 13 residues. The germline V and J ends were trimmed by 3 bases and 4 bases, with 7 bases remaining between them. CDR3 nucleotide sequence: TGTGCCAGCAGTTTGACGGGGAATCAGCCCCAGCATTTT. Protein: CASSLTGNQPQHF.

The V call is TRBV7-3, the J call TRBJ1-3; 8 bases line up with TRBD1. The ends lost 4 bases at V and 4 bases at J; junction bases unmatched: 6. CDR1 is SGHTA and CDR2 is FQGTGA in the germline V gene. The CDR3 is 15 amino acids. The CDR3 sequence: CASSSGTGPGNTIYF. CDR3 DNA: TGTGCCAGCAGCTCTGGGACAGGCCCAGGAAACACCATATATTTT.

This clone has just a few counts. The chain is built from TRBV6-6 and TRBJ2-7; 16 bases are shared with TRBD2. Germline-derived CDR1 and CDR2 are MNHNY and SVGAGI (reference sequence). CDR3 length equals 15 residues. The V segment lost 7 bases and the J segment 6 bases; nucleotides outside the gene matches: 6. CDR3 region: CASTGTSGRAGEQYF. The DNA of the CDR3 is TGTGCCAGCACCGGGACTAGCGGGAGGGCAGGCGAGCAGTACTTC.

DNA of the CDR3: TGTGCCAGCAGCTTAGGGCAGGGTAACGAAAAACTGTTTTTT. This gives the protein CASSLGQGNEKLFF. The rearrangement joins TRBV11-2 to TRBJ1-4; a weak D match, TRBD1 (5 bases). This CDR3 contains 14 residues. The V gene lost 1 base and the J gene lost 8 bases, with 11 bases spanning the gap. Germline V gene lookup returns CDR1 SGHAT and CDR2 FQNNGV.

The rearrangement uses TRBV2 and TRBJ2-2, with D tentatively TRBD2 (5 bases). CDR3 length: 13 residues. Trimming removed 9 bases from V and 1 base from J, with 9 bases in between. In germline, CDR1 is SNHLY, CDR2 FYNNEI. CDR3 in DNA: TGTGCCAGTCGTCGGGGGAACACCGGGGAGCTGTTTTTT. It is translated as CASRRGNTGELFF.

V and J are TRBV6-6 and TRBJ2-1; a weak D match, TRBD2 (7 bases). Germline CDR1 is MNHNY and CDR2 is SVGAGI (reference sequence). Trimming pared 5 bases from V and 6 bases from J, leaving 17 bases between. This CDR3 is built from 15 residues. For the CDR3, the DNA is TGTGCCAGCAGTCGGCGGGGCGGGGGCCTCAATGAGCAGTTCTTC. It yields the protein CASSRRGGGLNEQFF.

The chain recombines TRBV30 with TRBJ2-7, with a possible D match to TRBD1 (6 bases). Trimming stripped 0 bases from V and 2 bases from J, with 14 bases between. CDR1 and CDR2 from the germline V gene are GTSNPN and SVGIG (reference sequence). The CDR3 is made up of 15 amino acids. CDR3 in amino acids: CAWSVLDRTPYEQYF. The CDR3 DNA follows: TGTGCCTGGAGTGTACTCGACAGGACCCCCTACGAGCAGTACTTC.

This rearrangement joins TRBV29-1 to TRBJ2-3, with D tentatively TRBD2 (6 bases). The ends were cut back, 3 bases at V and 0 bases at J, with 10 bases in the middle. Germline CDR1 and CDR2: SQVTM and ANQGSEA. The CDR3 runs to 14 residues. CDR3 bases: TGCAGCGTTGATGCGGGGCACAGCACAGATACGCAGTATTTT. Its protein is CSVDAGHSTDTQYF.

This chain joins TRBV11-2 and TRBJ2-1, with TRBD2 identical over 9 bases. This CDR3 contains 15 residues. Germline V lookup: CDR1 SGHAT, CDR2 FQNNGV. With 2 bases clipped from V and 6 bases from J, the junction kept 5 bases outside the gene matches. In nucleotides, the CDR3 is TGTGCCAGCAGCTTAATAGCGGGAGCAGTCAATGAGCAGTTCTTC. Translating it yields CASSLIAGAVNEQFF. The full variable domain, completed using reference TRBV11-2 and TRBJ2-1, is EAGVAQSPRYKIIEKRQSVAFWCNPISGHATLYWYQQILGQGPKLLIQFQNNGVVDDSQLPKDRFSAERLKGVDSTLKIQPAKLEDSAVYLCASSLIAGAVNEQFFGPGTRLTVL.

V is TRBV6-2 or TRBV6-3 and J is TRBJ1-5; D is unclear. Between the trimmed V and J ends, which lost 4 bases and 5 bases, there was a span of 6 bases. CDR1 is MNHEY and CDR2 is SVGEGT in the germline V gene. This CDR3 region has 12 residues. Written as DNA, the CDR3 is TGTGCCAGCAGTTCTACCCATCAGCCCCAGCATTTT. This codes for CASSSTHQPQHF.

The CDR3 here is CASSSVWDTSGEKLFF. CDR3 nucleotides: TGTGCCAGCAGTTCCGTATGGGACACCTCGGGGGAAAAACTGTTTTTT. The J gene is TRBJ1-4, the V gene TRBV2; D might be TRBD1 (6 bases). This CDR3 contains 16 residues. Trimming removed 5 bases from V and 8 bases from J, with 21 bases in between. Germline V lookup: CDR1 SNHLY, CDR2 FYNNEI. Variable domain in full (rest from reference TRBV2 and TRBJ1-4): EPEVTQTPSHQVTQMGQEVILRCVPISNHLYFYWYRQILGQKVEFLVSFYNNEISEKSEIFDDQFSVERPDGSNFTLKIRSTKLEDSAMYFCASSSVWDTSGEKLFFGSGTQLSVL.

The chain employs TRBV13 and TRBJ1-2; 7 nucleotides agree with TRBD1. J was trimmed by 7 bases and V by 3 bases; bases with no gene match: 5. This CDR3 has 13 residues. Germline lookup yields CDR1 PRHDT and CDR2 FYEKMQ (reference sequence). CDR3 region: CASSFRGGGGYTF. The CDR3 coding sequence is TGTGCCAGCAGCTTCCGAGGGGGCGGTGGCTACACCTTC.

CDR3 coding DNA: TGCGCCAGCAGCTACCGACTAGATAGTGCCGGGGAGCTGTTTTTT. Its translation is CASSYRLDSAGELFF. This chain joins TRBV5-1 and TRBJ2-2; TRBD2 is a possible D gene (6 bases). CDR3 length: 15 residues. Deletions cut 3 bases from V and 6 bases from J, with 15 bases between. Germline V CDR1 and CDR2: SGHRS, YFSETQ.

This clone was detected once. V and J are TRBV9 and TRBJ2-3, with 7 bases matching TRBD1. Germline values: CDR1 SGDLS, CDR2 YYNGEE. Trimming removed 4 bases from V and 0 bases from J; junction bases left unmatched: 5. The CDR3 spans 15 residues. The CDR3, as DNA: TGTGCCAGCAGCCCGACAGGGTCCAGCACAGATACGCAGTATTTT. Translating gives CASSPTGSSTDTQYF.

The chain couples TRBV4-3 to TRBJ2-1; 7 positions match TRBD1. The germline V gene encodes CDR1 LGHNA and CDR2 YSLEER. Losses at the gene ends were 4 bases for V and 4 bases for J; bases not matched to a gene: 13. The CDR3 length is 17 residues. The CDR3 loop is CASSPTTGIYSYNEQFF. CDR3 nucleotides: TGCGCCAGCAGCCCCACGACAGGGATCTATTCGTACAATGAGCAGTTCTTC.